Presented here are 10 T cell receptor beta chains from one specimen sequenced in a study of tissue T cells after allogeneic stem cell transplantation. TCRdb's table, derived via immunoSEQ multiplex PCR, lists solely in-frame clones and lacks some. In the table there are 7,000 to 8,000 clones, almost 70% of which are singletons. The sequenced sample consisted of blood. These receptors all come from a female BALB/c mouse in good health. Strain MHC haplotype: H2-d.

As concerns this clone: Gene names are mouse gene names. This CDR3 reads CTCSVQGTDTGQLYF. CDR3 DNA, as far as it was read: TGCACCTGCAGTGTACAGGGGACGGACACCGGGCAGCTCTAC. The chain couples TRBV1 to TRBJ2-2; 7 nucleotides agree with TRBD1. The read ends 1 residue before the CDR3 terminus; that terminus is restored from the germline J gene. Losses at the gene ends were 4 bases for V and 3 bases for J; bases not matched to a gene: 5. Germline CDR1 and CDR2: NSQYPW and LRSPGD (reference sequence). The CDR3 sequence is 15 residues long. Supplemented by reference TRBV1 and TRBJ2-2, the full variable domain reads VTLLEQNPRWRLVPRGQAVNLRCILKNSQYPWMSWYQQDLQKQLQWLFTLRSPGDKEVKSLPGADYLATRVTDTELRLQVANMSQGRTLYCTCSVQGTDTGQLYFGEGSKLTVL.

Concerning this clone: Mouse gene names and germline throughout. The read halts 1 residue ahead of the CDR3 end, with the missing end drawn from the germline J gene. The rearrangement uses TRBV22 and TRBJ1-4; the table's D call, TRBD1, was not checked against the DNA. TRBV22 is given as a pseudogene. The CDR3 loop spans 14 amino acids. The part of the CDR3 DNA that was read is TGTGCCAGCAGATCCGGGACAACCAACGAAAGATTATTT. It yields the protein CASRSGTTNERLF. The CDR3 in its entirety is CASRSGTTNERLFF.

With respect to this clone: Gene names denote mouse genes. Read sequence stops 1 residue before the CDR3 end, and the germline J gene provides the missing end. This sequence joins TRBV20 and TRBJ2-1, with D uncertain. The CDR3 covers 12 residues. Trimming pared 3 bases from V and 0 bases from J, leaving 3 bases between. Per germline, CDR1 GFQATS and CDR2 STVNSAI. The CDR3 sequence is CGASLNYAEQFF. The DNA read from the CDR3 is TGTGGTGCTAGCCTTAACTATGCTGAGCAGTTC. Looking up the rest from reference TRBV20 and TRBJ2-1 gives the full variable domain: GALVYQYPRRTICKSGTSMRMECQAVGFQATSVAWYRQSPQKTFELIALSTVNSAIKYEQNFTQEKFPISHPNLSFSSMTVLNAYLEDRGLYLCGASLNYAEQFFGPGTRLTVL.

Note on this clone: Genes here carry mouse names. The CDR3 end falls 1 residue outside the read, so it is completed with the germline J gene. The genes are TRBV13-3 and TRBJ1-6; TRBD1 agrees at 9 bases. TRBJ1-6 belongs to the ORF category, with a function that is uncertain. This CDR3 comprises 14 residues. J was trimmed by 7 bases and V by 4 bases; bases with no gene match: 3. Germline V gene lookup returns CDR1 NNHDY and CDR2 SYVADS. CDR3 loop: CASSRTGGNSPLYF. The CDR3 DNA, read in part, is TGTGCCAGCAGTAGAACAGGGGGCAATTCGCCCCTCTAC.

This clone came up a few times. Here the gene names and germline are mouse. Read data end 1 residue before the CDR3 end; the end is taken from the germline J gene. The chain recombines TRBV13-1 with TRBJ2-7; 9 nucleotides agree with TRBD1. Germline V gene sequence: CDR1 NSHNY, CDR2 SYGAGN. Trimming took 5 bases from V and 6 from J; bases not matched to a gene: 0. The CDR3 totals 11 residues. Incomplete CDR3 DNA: TGTGCCAGCAGACAGGGGGCTGAACAGTAC. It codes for CASRQGAEQY. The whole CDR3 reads CASRQGAEQYF.

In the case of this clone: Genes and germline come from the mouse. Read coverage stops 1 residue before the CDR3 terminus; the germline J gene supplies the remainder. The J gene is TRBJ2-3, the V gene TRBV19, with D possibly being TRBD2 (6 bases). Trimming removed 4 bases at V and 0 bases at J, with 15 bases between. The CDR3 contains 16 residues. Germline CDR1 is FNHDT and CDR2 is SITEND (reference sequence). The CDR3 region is CASSRPGVSSAETLYF. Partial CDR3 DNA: TGTGCCAGCAGTCGCCCTGGGGTCTCTAGTGCAGAAACGCTGTAT.

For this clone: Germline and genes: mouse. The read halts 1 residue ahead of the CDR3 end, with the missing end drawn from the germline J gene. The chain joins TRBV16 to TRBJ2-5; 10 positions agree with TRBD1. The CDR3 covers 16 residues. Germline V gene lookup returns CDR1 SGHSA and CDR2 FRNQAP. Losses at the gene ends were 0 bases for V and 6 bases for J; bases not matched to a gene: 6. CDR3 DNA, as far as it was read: TGTGCAAGCAGCTTAGACGGGACAGGGGAAGGCGACACCCAGTAC. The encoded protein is CASSLDGTGEGDTQY. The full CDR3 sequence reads CASSLDGTGEGDTQYF.

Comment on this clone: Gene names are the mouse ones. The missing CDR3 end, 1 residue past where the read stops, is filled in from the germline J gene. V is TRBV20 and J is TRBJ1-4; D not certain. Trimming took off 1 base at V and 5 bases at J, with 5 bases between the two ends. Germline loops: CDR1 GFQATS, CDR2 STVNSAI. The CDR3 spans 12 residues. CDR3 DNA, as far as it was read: TGTGGTGCTAGGGGACAAAACGAAAGATTATTT. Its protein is CGARGQNERLF. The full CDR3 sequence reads CGARGQNERLFF.

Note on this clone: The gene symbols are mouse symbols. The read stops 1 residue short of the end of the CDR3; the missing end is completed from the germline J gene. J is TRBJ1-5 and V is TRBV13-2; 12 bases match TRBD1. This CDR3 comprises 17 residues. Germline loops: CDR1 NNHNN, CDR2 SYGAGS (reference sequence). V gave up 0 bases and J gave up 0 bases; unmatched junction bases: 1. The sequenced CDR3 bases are TGTGCCAGCGGTGATGGGGACAGGGGGCCTAACAACCAGGCTCCGCTT. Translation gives CASGDGDRGPNNQAPL. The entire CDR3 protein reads CASGDGDRGPNNQAPLF.

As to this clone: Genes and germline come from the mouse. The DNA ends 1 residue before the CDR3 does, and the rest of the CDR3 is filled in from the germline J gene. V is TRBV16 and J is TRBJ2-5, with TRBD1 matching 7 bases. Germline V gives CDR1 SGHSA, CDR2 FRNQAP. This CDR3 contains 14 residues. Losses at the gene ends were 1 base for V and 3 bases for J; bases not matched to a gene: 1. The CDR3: CASSLGTGQDTQYF. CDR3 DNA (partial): TGTGCAAGCAGCTTAGGGACAGGACAAGACACCCAGTAC.